The following is a TCR beta chain sequence with its context. The data belong to a study of T cell responses to AZD1222 COVID-19 vaccine. Clones were sequenced by immunoSEQ multiplex PCR, and TCRdb holds only the in-frame ones, with some missing. Found here are about 110,000 clones, roughly 90% of them singletons; the top ten hold 5.5% to 8%. The V end was cut by 3 bases, the J end by 4 bases, with 10 bases between. This CDR3 spans 13 amino acids. The germline CDR1 and CDR2 sequences are DFQATT and SNEGSKA (reference sequence). The J gene is TRBJ1-5, the V gene TRBV20-1, with D hard to call. Sequenced here: peripheral blood, sampled on day 0 of AZD1222 vaccination. This TCR derives from an adult in good health. The CDR3 DNA reads as TGCAGTGCTAGTACAGCGGGGAATCAGCCCCAGCATTTT. Its protein product is CSASTAGNQPQHF.